These T cell receptor beta chains were read from a single sample in a study of cytomegalovirus exposure and HLA in healthy donors. The protocol was immunoSEQ multiplex PCR, while the TCRdb copy is restricted to in-frame clones and leaves out a portion. The table lists around 100,000 clones, about 83% of them singletons, with around 3.6% in the top ten. Source material: PBMCs. Every receptor here comes from a female donor in good health and CMV-seropositive. The CDR3 runs from the conserved cysteine through the conserved F or W. Each record gives: V gene, clone size, J gene, D gene, CDR3 protein, CDR3 DNA. The D gene is left open where the match is weak. Rows may omit the clone size; those that give it use once, few, many or a size class.

>TRBV13|.|TRBJ1-5|TRBD1
CASRRTGGNQPQHF
TGTGCCAGCAGACGGACAGGGGGCAATCAGCCCCAGCATTTT
>TRBV2|.|TRBJ2-5|.
CASTKGVGAQETQYF
TGTGCCAGCACTAAGGGTGTGGGAGCCCAAGAGACCCAGTACTTC
>TRBV7-2|.|TRBJ1-2|.
CASSSNLDGYTF
TGTGCCAGCAGCTCCAACTTAGATGGCTACACCTTC
>TRBV5-6|.|TRBJ1-5|.
CASSLAGGGFRPQHF
TGTGCCAGCAGCTTGGCTGGCGGGGGTTTTCGGCCCCAGCATTTT
>TRBV9|.|TRBJ2-7|TRBD1
CASSVTGEFAYEQYF
TGTGCCAGCAGCGTAACAGGGGAATTCGCCTACGAGCAGTACTTC
>TRBV19|few|TRBJ2-1|TRBD2
CASSHYFRGGYNEQFF
TGTGCCAGTAGTCACTATTTTCGGGGGGGCTACAATGAGCAGTTCTTC
>TRBV7-3|.|TRBJ2-3|TRBD2
CASGTGLADLDTQYF
TGTGCCAGCGGAACGGGACTAGCGGACTTAGATACGCAGTATTTT
>TRBV2|.|TRBJ2-7|.
CASSEGRNILYEQYF
TGTGCCAGCAGTGAAGGGCGGAACATCCTATACGAGCAGTACTTC
>TRBV27|.|TRBJ1-1|TRBD1
CASSSGGRNTEAFF
TGTGCCAGCAGTTCAGGGGGCAGGAACACTGAAGCTTTCTTT
>TRBV5-4|.|TRBJ1-2|TRBD1
CASSLETGAIYGYTF
TGTGCCAGCAGCTTGGAGACAGGGGCCATCTATGGCTACACCTTC
>TRBV9|.|TRBJ2-6|.
CASSLTGLGGANVLTF
TGTGCCAGCAGCCTTACCGGCTTGGGCGGGGCCAACGTCCTGACTTTC
>TRBV5-6|.|TRBJ2-5|TRBD1
CAASQTGIQETQYF
TGTGCCGCGTCACAGACAGGGATCCAAGAGACCCAGTACTTC
>TRBV9|.|TRBJ2-7|TRBD1
CASSVGDSRTGPYEQYF
TGTGCCAGCAGCGTAGGTGACTCCCGGACAGGACCTTACGAGCAGTACTTC
>TRBV4-1|.|TRBJ2-5|TRBD2
CASSQRLADPRETQYF
TGCGCCAGCAGCCAACGACTAGCGGACCCCCGGGAGACCCAGTACTTC
>TRBV5-5|few|TRBJ1-3|.
CASSLWAGESGNTIYF
TGTGCCAGCAGCTTGTGGGCGGGAGAAAGCGGAAACACCATATATTTT
>TRBV30|.|TRBJ1-5|.
CAWSVRVGNQPQHF
TGTGCCTGGAGTGTACGGGTTGGCAATCAGCCCCAGCATTTT
>TRBV30|few|TRBJ2-5|TRBD2
CAWSPSGRAILETQYF
TGTGCCTGGAGTCCTAGCGGGAGGGCCATTTTAGAGACCCAGTACTTC
>TRBV7-8|.|TRBJ1-4|.
CASSLAVWGEEKLFF
TGTGCCAGCAGCTTAGCGGTGTGGGGGGAGGAAAAACTGTTTTTT
>TRBV29-1|.|TRBJ1-1|TRBD1
CSGGQGPNTEAFF
TGCAGCGGGGGACAGGGGCCGAACACTGAAGCTTTCTTT
>TRBV4-1|.|TRBJ2-7|TRBD1
CASSPKGQGGEQYF
TGCGCCAGCAGCCCAAAAGGACAGGGTGGAGAGCAGTACTTC
>TRBV10-3|few|TRBJ2-5|.
CAISVAGLETQYF
TGTGCCATCAGTGTTGCAGGGTTAGAGACCCAGTACTTC
>TRBV28|.|TRBJ2-6|.
CASSPGGSGANVLTF
TGTGCCAGCAGTCCGGGTGGGTCTGGGGCCAACGTCCTGACTTTC
>TRBV11-2|.|TRBJ1-1|.
CASSRQRGSANTEAFF
TGTGCCAGCAGCCGCCAGAGGGGGTCCGCGAACACTGAAGCTTTCTTT
>TRBV7-9|once|TRBJ2-2|TRBD2
CASNGLAENTGELLF
TGTGCCAGCAACGGACTAGCGGAGAACACCGGGGAGCTGCTTTTT
>TRBV5-4|.|TRBJ2-1|TRBD2
CASRDTSGGANEQFF
TGTGCCAGCAGGGATACTAGCGGGGGGGCCAATGAGCAGTTCTTC
>TRBV19|once|TRBJ2-7|TRBD2
CASTRRAGVGEQYF
TGTGCCAGTACCCGAAGAGCGGGAGTGGGCGAGCAGTACTTC
>TRBV6-1|.|TRBJ1-2|TRBD1
CASRNPGTANYGYTF
TGTGCCAGCAGGAACCCCGGGACAGCTAACTATGGCTACACCTTC
>TRBV6-5|.|TRBJ1-4|.
CASSYRGAELEKLFF
TGTGCCAGCAGTTACCGGGGGGCAGAGCTTGAAAAACTGTTTTTT
>TRBV4-1|.|TRBJ1-2|.
CASSQEATGDYGYTF
TGCGCCAGCAGCCAAGAGGCGACCGGGGACTATGGCTACACCTTC
>TRBV21-1|once|TRBJ1-4|.
CASSSRDSAGRGYEKLFF
TGTGCCAGCAGCTCGAGGGACTCTGCCGGCAGGGGGTACGAAAAACTGTTTTTT
>TRBV15|.|TRBJ1-2|.
CATSRTPGAGGYGYTF
TGTGCCACCAGCAGAACGCCAGGGGCTGGGGGTTATGGCTACACCTTC
>TRBV6-6|few|TRBJ1-4|.
CASSYRGDGEKLFF
TGTGCCAGCAGTTACCGGGGGGACGGTGAAAAACTGTTTTTT
>TRBV6-1|.|TRBJ1-5|TRBD1
CASSERHRGPQPQHF
TGTGCCAGCAGTGAAAGACACAGGGGGCCACAGCCCCAGCATTTT
>TRBV19|.|TRBJ2-1|.
CASSRTDYNEQFF
TGTGCCAGTAGTAGGACAGACTACAATGAGCAGTTCTTC
>TRBV9|.|TRBJ1-2|TRBD1
CASSSTRTGLLGYGYTF
TGTGCCAGCAGCTCAACCCGGACAGGTCTTCTAGGGTATGGCTACACCTTC
>TRBV6-1|.|TRBJ2-7|.
CASSETRTTSEQYF
TGTGCCAGCAGTGAAACCCGGACTACCTCCGAGCAGTACTTC
>TRBV30|.|TRBJ1-5|.
CAWSLQGSQPQHF
TGTGCCTGGAGTTTGCAGGGAAGTCAGCCCCAGCATTTT
>TRBV9|few|TRBJ2-3|.
CASSVRLEASTDTQYF
TGTGCCAGCAGCGTGCGGTTGGAGGCCAGCACAGATACGCAGTATTTT